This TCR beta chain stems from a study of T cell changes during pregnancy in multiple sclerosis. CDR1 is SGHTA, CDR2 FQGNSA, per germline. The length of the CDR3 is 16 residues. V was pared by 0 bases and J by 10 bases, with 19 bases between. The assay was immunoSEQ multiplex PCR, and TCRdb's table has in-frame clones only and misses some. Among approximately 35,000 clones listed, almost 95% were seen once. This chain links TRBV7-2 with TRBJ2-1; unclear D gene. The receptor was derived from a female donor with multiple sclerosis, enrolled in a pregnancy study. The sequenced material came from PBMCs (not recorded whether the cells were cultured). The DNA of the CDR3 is TGTGCCAGCAGCTTAGCGGGCTCCGCTTTACTTTCGGAGCAGTTCTTC. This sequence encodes CASSLAGSALLSEQFF.